This T cell receptor (beta chain) was identified during a study of blood T cells in healthy people across ages. CDR3 length: 17 residues. Germline CDR1 reads SGHTA; CDR2 reads FQGNSA. V dropped 5 bases and J dropped 1; count of bases not matched to a gene: 7. Each donor's blood draw was roughly 9.5 milliliters of peripheral blood. Alongside a J-beta primer mix, a sample-barcoded 5' primer served in a second PCR lasting roughly 6 to 11 cycles. Each of the samples gave a minimum of 2.5 million paired-end reads that contained CDR3. Using its own MiXCR run on the 5' RACE reads, TCRdb lists one record per CDR3 protein. Here the sample spans 720,000 or so distinct CDR3 sequences, less than 45% being singletons.

The receptor was isolated from a man older than 75 in good health. V gene TRBV7-2 combines with J gene TRBJ2-5, with 13 bases that match TRBD2. The sequenced material came from blood. The CDR3 loop reads CASSRLAGGSLQETQYF. The CDR3 DNA sequence: TGTGCCAGCAGCAGACTAGCGGGGGGCTCCCTCCAAGAGACCCAGTACTTC.